Below, 18 T cell receptor beta chains from the same sample are listed, as sequenced in a study of a mutant IDH1 vaccine in newly diagnosed glioma. Assay used: immunoSEQ multiplex PCR; TCRdb lists only in-frame clones, some missing. The sample has around 50,000 clones; about four fifths are singletons. This sample's time point: week 47, end of study. One vaccine dose held 300 ug of mutant IDH1 20-mer peptide and came with topical imiquimod. These receptors lack a known antigen. Sequencing was performed on PBMCs, taken from a glioma patient whose treatment included an IDH1 peptide vaccine. These receptors were taken from a woman aged 25-40 years with glioma. Some clones in this sample may be carry-over from other donors' samples.

The rearrangement joins TRBV10-3 to TRBJ2-1; D ambiguous. The length of the CDR3 is 11 residues. Trimming removed 4 bases from V and 6 bases from J, with 4 bases in between. Germline V gives CDR1 ENHRY, CDR2 SYGVKD. The CDR3 DNA reads TGTGCCATCAGTGGTTTCAATGAGCAGTTCTTC. This encodes CAISGFNEQFF.

This clone was seen more than once but under ten times. The chain is built from TRBV5-1 and TRBJ1-1; D is perhaps TRBD1 (6 bases). The germline V and J ends were trimmed by 5 bases and 7 bases, with 12 bases remaining between them. Germline assignment: CDR1 SGHRS and CDR2 YFSETQ. CDR3 length equals 12 residues. The CDR3 here is CASSEGQSEAFF. The CDR3 DNA sequence: TGCGCCAGCAGTGAAGGACAGAGTGAAGCTTTCTTT.

V gene TRBV19 combines with J gene TRBJ1-5, with 8 positions matching TRBD1. The CDR3 extends over 16 amino acids. The V and J ends lost 7 bases and 1 base, in that order; junction bases with no gene match: 9. CDR1 and CDR2 (germline): LNHDA, SQIVND (reference sequence). This CDR3 is CASTQTGERSNQPQHF. Here the CDR3 DNA reads TGTGCCAGTACGCAGACAGGGGAGAGGAGCAATCAGCCCCAGCATTTT.

The chain couples TRBV5-1 to TRBJ2-3; 10 bases map to TRBD2. The length of the CDR3 is 14 residues. J lost 4 bases, V lost 4 bases, and 3 bases had no gene match. Germline CDR1 and CDR2: SGHRS and YFSETQ. The CDR3 protein is CASSLAGEADTQYF. DNA of the CDR3: TGCGCCAGCAGCCTAGCGGGAGAGGCAGATACGCAGTATTTT.

This clone was detected a few times. The CDR3 is CASRQQGVGTTEAFF. The CDR3 coding sequence is TGCGCCAGCAGGCAACAGGGGGTAGGAACCACTGAAGCTTTCTTT. The V and J genes are TRBV5-1 and TRBJ1-1; 8 bases match TRBD1. The germline V gene has CDR1 SGHRS and CDR2 YFSETQ. There are 15 residues in the CDR3. V shed 5 bases, J shed 4 bases, and the junction held 10 bases outside the gene matches.

The V call is TRBV6-1, the J call TRBJ2-5, with 10 bases identical to TRBD1. The CDR3 covers 15 residues. The junction had 5 bases not matched to a gene; V was cut back by 5 bases and J by 2 bases. Germline V lookup: CDR1 MNHNS, CDR2 SASEGT. The CDR3 loop reads CASSWDRGKQETQYF. The CDR3 DNA sequence: TGTGCCAGCAGTTGGGACAGGGGAAAACAAGAGACCCAGTACTTC.

The chain is built from TRBV27 and TRBJ2-7, with D perhaps matching TRBD2 (5 bases). Germline loops: CDR1 MNHEY, CDR2 SMNVEV (reference sequence). The CDR3 is made up of 13 amino acids. V gave up 11 bases and J gave up 0 bases, with 14 bases separating them. DNA of the CDR3: TGTGCCGCCCGTAGCGAACGCTCCTACGAGCAGTACTTC. It encodes CAARSERSYEQYF.

J is TRBJ2-5 and V is TRBV7-9; 10 positions agree with TRBD1. The V gene end was trimmed by 2 bases and the J gene end by 2 bases; junction bases not matched to a gene: 5. The CDR3 contains 16 residues. Germline V gives CDR1 SEHNR, CDR2 FQNEAQ (reference sequence). In nucleotides, the CDR3 is TGTGCCAGCAGCTTAAGGCCGGGACAGGGGCAAGAGACCCAGTACTTC. It translates to CASSLRPGQGQETQYF.

The rearrangement links TRBV30 to TRBJ2-1, with 11 nucleotides matching TRBD2. There are 14 residues in the CDR3. The V gene end was trimmed by 2 bases and the J gene end by 3 bases; junction bases not matched to a gene: 0. Germline V gene lookup returns CDR1 GTSNPN and CDR2 SVGIG (reference sequence). CDR3 sequence (DNA): TGTGCCTGGAGTACTAGCGGGGGCTACAATGAGCAGTTCTTC. Translating it yields CAWSTSGGYNEQFF.

The chain joins TRBV27 to TRBJ2-1; maybe TRBD2 (6 bases). The CDR3 covers 16 residues. Germline V gene sequence: CDR1 MNHEY, CDR2 SMNVEV (reference sequence). The V end lost 6 bases, the J end lost 4 bases, and 19 bases lay between the germline ends. The CDR3 reads CASSPSGSGRYNEQFF. Here the CDR3 DNA reads TGTGCCAGCAGCCCCTCAGGGAGCGGGCGATACAATGAGCAGTTCTTC.

This rearrangement joins TRBV7-8 to TRBJ1-4, with a weak D call TRBD1 (5 bases). Trimming removed 4 bases from V and 2 bases from J, with 8 bases in between. This CDR3 contains 14 residues. The germline V gene encodes CDR1 SGHVS and CDR2 FQNEAQ. The CDR3 sequence is CASSSTVTNEKLFF. CDR3 DNA sequence: TGTGCCAGCAGCTCGACAGTTACTAATGAAAAACTGTTTTTT.

The chain is built from TRBV4-1 and TRBJ2-7, with TRBD1 as a possible D gene (6 bases). The CDR3 is made up of 14 amino acids. Looked up from germline, CDR1 is MGHRA and CDR2 is YSYEKL. The V and J ends lost 4 bases and 5 bases respectively, with 15 bases between them. As DNA, the CDR3 is TGCGCCAGCAGCCTCGTAACAGGGAGAGACGAGCAGTACTTC. The encoded protein is CASSLVTGRDEQYF.

The V gene is TRBV10-1, the J gene TRBJ2-3; unclear D gene. Germline CDR1 is WNHNN and CDR2 is SYGVQD (reference sequence). The ends were cut back, 6 bases at V and 3 bases at J, with 10 bases in the middle. There are 13 residues in the CDR3. CDR3 amino acids: CASRPAGTDTQYF. In nucleotides, the CDR3 is TGCGCCAGCAGACCGGCAGGAACAGATACGCAGTATTTT.

V and J are TRBV10-1 and TRBJ2-1; D is unclear. The CDR3 contains 13 residues. Trimming removed 0 bases from V and 6 bases from J, with 6 bases in between. Germline-derived CDR1 and CDR2 are WNHNN and SYGVQD (reference sequence). CDR3 bases: TGCGCCAGCAGTGAGTCGTGGGGCAATGAGCAGTTCTTC. This sequence encodes CASSESWGNEQFF.

The V gene is TRBV2, the J gene TRBJ2-7; 7 bases agree with TRBD1. V lost 3 bases and J lost 0; bases outside the gene matches: 11. CDR3 length equals 17 residues. CDR1 and CDR2 from the germline V gene are SNHLY and FYNNEI. CDR3 region: CASSEVNRDSGSYEQYF. CDR3 nucleotides: TGTGCCAGCAGTGAGGTGAACCGGGACAGCGGCTCCTACGAGCAGTACTTC.

This chain connects TRBV9 to TRBJ2-2, with D maybe TRBD1 (6 bases). Trimming took 4 bases from V and 0 from J, leaving 13 bases between them. In germline, CDR1 is SGDLS, CDR2 YYNGEE. The CDR3 covers 16 residues. CDR3 sequence: CASSSLGQANTGELFF. CDR3 in DNA: TGTGCCAGCAGCTCTTTGGGACAAGCGAACACCGGGGAGCTGTTTTTT.

The chain couples TRBV9 to TRBJ2-1; D ambiguous. V was clipped by 0 bases and J by 10 bases, with 23 bases between them. Germline CDR1 is SGDLS and CDR2 is YYNGEE. CDR3 length: 17 residues. CDR3 nucleotide sequence: TGTGCCAGCAGCGTAGAAGGTGGCGGACCTCTTCGTTGGGAGCAGTTCTTC. Protein sequence: CASSVEGGGPLRWEQFF.

DNA for the CDR3: TGCGCCAGCAGTGAGTCTCCCCTAGCGGGAGGGTACGAGCAGTACTTC. Translated, it gives CASSESPLAGGYEQYF. The rearrangement links TRBV10-1 to TRBJ2-7; TRBD2 matches at 12 bases. J gave up 4 bases and V 0 bases, and 4 bases lay outside the gene matches. Germline CDR1 reads WNHNN; CDR2 reads SYGVQD (reference sequence). This CDR3 is built from 16 residues.